This TCR beta chain appears in the sequencing data of a study of memory CD4+ T cells and cytomegalovirus serostatus. Single viable CD3+CD4+CD8-CD45RO+ cells were sorted as the memory CD4+ T cells. Study processing details: Out-of-frame sequences were removed, leaving 2,204,828 distinct TCRbeta sequences. Generated by immunoSEQ multiplex PCR, the TCRdb table keeps only in-frame clones and is missing some. The V and J calls and clone size are taken from that table; D and trimming were inferred from the DNA. The repertoire holds some 41,000 clones, roughly three quarters seen once, with approximately 0.8% in the top ten. There are 15 residues in the CDR3. Germline V lookup: CDR1 SGHDN, CDR2 FVKESK. The ends lost 1 base at V and 5 bases at J; junction bases unmatched: 6. Details on this clone: The antigen is not known.

Study-wide points: 67 of 164 known CMV-associated TCRbeta sequences appeared in CD4+ memory. CMV serostatus prediction reached median AUC 0.95, or 0.91 with US-trained model. Suggested: most of the CMV-linked TCR signature lies in CD4+ memory cells.

Sequencing was performed on memory CD4+ T cells from blood. The receptor was isolated from an adult in good health and CMV-seronegative. This chain connects TRBV14 to TRBJ2-7, with 9 bases aligning to TRBD1. The CDR3 protein is CASSQGRGQGHEQYF. CDR3 bases: TGTGCCAGCAGCCAAGGGAGGGGACAGGGCCACGAGCAGTACTTC.